Following are 18 T cell receptor beta chains from one sample sequenced in a study of early T cells in non-severe SARS-CoV-2 infection. TCRdb re-analysed the 5' RACE reads in MiXCR, keeping a single row per CDR3 protein. The repertoire holds under 70,000 distinct CDR3 sequences, with approximately 12% as singletons. Sample: whole blood. The receptors derive from an adult who was a healthcare worker with PCR-confirmed SARS-CoV-2 infection or an uninfected control (not recorded which).

This clonotype was seen once. The chain combines TRBV9 with TRBJ2-5, with TRBD2 matching 7 bases. The trim removed 4 bases at V and 5 bases at J, leaving 8 bases unmatched. The CDR3 totals 14 residues. In germline, CDR1 is SGDLS, CDR2 YYNGEE. The CDR3 reads CASSPRGGSETQYF. The CDR3 DNA is TGTGCCAGCAGCCCCCGGGGCGGGAGCGAGACCCAGTACTTC.

This clonotype was picked up many times. The genes are TRBV20-1 and TRBJ1-1; D may be TRBD1 (5 bases). This CDR3 comprises 13 residues. CDR1 and CDR2 from the germline V gene are DFQATT and SNEGSKA (reference sequence). V lost 1 base and J 10 bases, leaving 16 bases between the germline ends. The CDR3 DNA follows: TGCAGTGCTAGAGTTTATGGGGCAGGGATAGCTTTCTTT. Amino acids: CSARVYGAGIAFF.

This clonotype was observed many times. The chain recombines TRBV3-1 with TRBJ2-1, with 8 bases identical to TRBD2. V gave up 6 bases and J gave up 7 bases; unmatched junction bases: 11. The CDR3 contains 15 residues. Germline V lookup: CDR1 LGHDT, CDR2 YNNKEL (reference sequence). CDR3 in amino acids: CASRDTGGRVNEQFF. The CDR3 nucleotides are TGTGCCAGCAGGGACACGGGGGGGAGGGTAAATGAGCAGTTCTTC.

This clonotype occurred many times. This chain joins TRBV19 and TRBJ2-3; 14 positions match TRBD2. The V segment lost 5 bases and the J segment 2 bases; nucleotides outside the gene matches: 6. Germline assignment: CDR1 LNHDA and CDR2 SQIVND (reference sequence). The CDR3 consists of 17 residues. CDR3 loop: CASSPRLAGGITDTQYF. In DNA form, the CDR3 reads TGTGCCAGTAGTCCCCGACTAGCGGGAGGGATCACAGATACGCAGTATTTT.

This clonotype was detected ten times or more. The rearrangement joins TRBV28 to TRBJ2-5; the match to TRBD1 covers 7 bases. J lost 5 bases, V lost 8 bases, and 8 bases had no gene match. Germline V lookup: CDR1 MDHEN, CDR2 SYDVKM. The CDR3 has 13 residues. CDR3 DNA sequence: TGTGCCAGCGGGACGGCGGACAGGGAGACCCAGTACTTC. Translation gives CASGTADRETQYF.

Turning to this clonotype: The junction departs from the called germline gene at one end, perhaps through a read error. The chain joins TRBV20-1 to TRBJ2-1; 7 bases fit TRBD1. The germline CDR1 and CDR2 sequences are DFQATT and SNEGSKA (reference sequence). The CDR3 contains 12 residues. The CDR3: CSARDRGLPPAF. The DNA for the CDR3 is TGCAGTGCTAGAGACAGGGGGTTGCCCCCAGCCTTC.

The chain links TRBV5-4 to TRBJ2-4; D unclear. Germline V gives CDR1 SGHNT, CDR2 YYREEE (reference sequence). The V and J ends lost 1 base and 0 bases respectively, with 8 bases between them. This CDR3 has 15 residues. The CDR3, as DNA: TGTGCCAGCAGCTTGAATCCGGGAGCCAAAAACATTCAGTACTTC. Its protein product is CASSLNPGAKNIQYF.

The V gene is TRBV6-5, the J gene TRBJ2-5, with 9 bases that match TRBD2. The V segment lost 0 bases and the J segment 4 bases; nucleotides outside the gene matches: 9. This CDR3 is built from 17 residues. The germline V gene has CDR1 MNHEY and CDR2 SVGAGI. For the CDR3, the DNA is TGTGCCAGCAGTTACTCAGGCGGGGGGGCCACAGGAGAGACCCAGTACTTC. Its translation: CASSYSGGGATGETQYF.

This clonotype has a count of ten or more. The genes are TRBV12-3 or TRBV12-4 and TRBJ1-5; perhaps TRBD1 as D (5 bases). The CDR3 has 14 amino acids. V was clipped by 6 bases and J by 5 bases, with 14 bases between them. In DNA, the CDR3 is TGTGCCAGCAGGTTGGGGGGTCAGGATCAGCCCCAGCATTTT. This sequence encodes CASRLGGQDQPQHF.

This clonotype was found many times. The CDR3 sequence: CASSRGLAGLQETQYF. The CDR3 DNA reads TGCGCCAGCAGCCGCGGACTAGCGGGGTTACAAGAGACCCAGTACTTC. The rearrangement links TRBV4-1 to TRBJ2-5, with 12 bases that match TRBD2. The CDR3 has 16 residues. Germline CDR1 is MGHRA and CDR2 is YSYEKL. The trim removed 4 bases at V and 2 bases at J, leaving 5 bases unmatched.

In its sample, this clonotype was seen many times. J is TRBJ2-7 and V is TRBV6-1; weak D call: TRBD1 (5 bases). Germline V lookup: CDR1 MNHNS, CDR2 SASEGT. This CDR3 comprises 14 residues. V was clipped by 4 bases and J by 2 bases, with 12 bases between them. The CDR3 DNA reads as TGTGCCAGCAGTGCCTTACGGACACCCTACGAGCAGTACTTC. This encodes CASSALRTPYEQYF.

This clonotype came up many times. The rearrangement uses TRBV20-1 and TRBJ1-1, with 9 bases lining up with TRBD1. The CDR3 has 11 amino acids. Germline-derived CDR1 and CDR2 are DFQATT and SNEGSKA (reference sequence). V was pared by 2 bases and J by 10 bases, with 2 bases of the junction left unmatched. As DNA, the CDR3 is TGCAGTGCTAGAAGGGGACAGGGAGCTTTCTTT. Translation: CSARRGQGAFF.

The CDR3 loop is CASSFGRRQNSYEQYF. In DNA form, the CDR3 reads TGTGCCAGCAGTTTTGGCAGGAGACAGAACTCCTACGAGCAGTACTTC. The chain has TRBV28 and TRBJ2-7, with D perhaps matching TRBD1 (5 bases). V dropped 3 bases and J dropped 0 bases, with 15 bases sitting between them. Germline V gene data show CDR1 as MDHEN and CDR2 as SYDVKM. The CDR3 totals 16 residues.

This clonotype has ten or more counts. An end of the junction does not agree with germline; a read error may underlie this. J is TRBJ1-1 and V is TRBV7-9, with D possibly being TRBD1 (5 bases). The germline gives CDR1 SEHNR, CDR2 FQNEAQ (reference sequence). This CDR3 contains 13 residues. The CDR3 DNA reads TGTGCCAGCAGCTCACTCCCCGGGGCTGAAGTTTTCTTT. Protein product: CASSSLPGAEVFF. The whole variable domain, remainder taken from reference TRBV7-9 and TRBJ1-1, is DTGVSQNPRHKITKRGQNVTFRCDPISEHNRLYWYRQTLGQGPEFLTYFQNEAQLEKSRLLSDRFSAERPKGSFSTLEIQRTEQGDSAMYLCASSSLPGAEVFFGQGTRLTVV.

The sample holds a few counts of this clonotype. The gene calls are TRBV29-1 and TRBJ2-5; tentatively, D is TRBD1 (6 bases). Germline CDR1 SQVTM, CDR2 ANQGSEA. Trimming stripped 2 bases from V and 2 bases from J, with 6 bases between. This CDR3 comprises 12 residues. Here the CDR3 DNA reads TGCAGCGTTGAACAGGGGCAAGAGACCCAGTACTTC. It codes for CSVEQGQETQYF.

The chain links TRBV29-1 to TRBJ1-1, with no clear D. V was clipped by 4 bases and J by 5 bases, with 5 bases between them. CDR1 and CDR2 from the germline V gene are SQVTM and ANQGSEA. The CDR3 totals 10 residues. The CDR3 sequence is CSVGGTEAFF. CDR3 sequence (DNA): TGCAGCGTTGGAGGGACTGAAGCTTTCTTT.

The chain links TRBV4-2 to TRBJ1-1, with TRBD1 matching over 7 bases. The ends lost 4 bases at V and 0 bases at J; junction bases unmatched: 2. The CDR3 runs 14 residues. From germline, CDR1 is LGHNA and CDR2 YNFKEQ. In nucleotides, the CDR3 is TGTGCCAGCAGCCGAGGGACAGTGAACACTGAAGCTTTCTTT. Translation: CASSRGTVNTEAFF.

This clonotype occurred a few times. V gene TRBV7-9 combines with J gene TRBJ2-3; D tentatively fits TRBD1 or TRBD2 (5 bases each). Trimming pared 4 bases from V and 0 bases from J, leaving 8 bases between. CDR3 length equals 14 residues. Germline CDR1 is SEHNR and CDR2 is FQNEAQ (reference sequence). CDR3 protein: CASSSWDSTDTQYF. CDR3 DNA: TGTGCCAGCAGCTCGTGGGACAGCACAGATACGCAGTATTTT.